This T cell receptor (beta chain) derives from a study of cytomegalovirus exposure and HLA in healthy donors. Study at large: The 90 to 150 validation repertoires used the same platform as the roughly 670 first-cohort repertoires, a later analysis reported.

Profiled with immunoSEQ multiplex PCR; TCRdb holds only in-frame clones, not every one. The sample consists of 65,000 to 80,000 clones, less than 95% of them appearing once. General study findings and limits: Most TCR sequences were seen very rarely across donors, but some public TCRs occurred in many. Cytomegalovirus-associated TCR beta chains were listed, numbering 164.

The donors were members of the validation cohort comprising over 100 subjects, separate from the approximately 630-subject first cohort. Trimming took off 2 bases at V and 5 bases at J, with 16 bases between the two ends. The CDR3 loop spans 15 amino acids. Germline lookup yields CDR1 SGHNT and CDR2 YYREEE (reference sequence). Concerning this clone itself: No antigen is known for it.

The V call is TRBV5-4, the J call TRBJ1-2, with D hard to call. This sequence originates from a woman aged 18 to 35 in good health and CMV-seropositive. Sequencing was done on a sample of PBMCs. In DNA form, the CDR3 reads TGTGCCAGCAGCTTTGGGTCGGCGGCGCCGTATGGCTACACCTTC. Protein sequence: CASSFGSAAPYGYTF.